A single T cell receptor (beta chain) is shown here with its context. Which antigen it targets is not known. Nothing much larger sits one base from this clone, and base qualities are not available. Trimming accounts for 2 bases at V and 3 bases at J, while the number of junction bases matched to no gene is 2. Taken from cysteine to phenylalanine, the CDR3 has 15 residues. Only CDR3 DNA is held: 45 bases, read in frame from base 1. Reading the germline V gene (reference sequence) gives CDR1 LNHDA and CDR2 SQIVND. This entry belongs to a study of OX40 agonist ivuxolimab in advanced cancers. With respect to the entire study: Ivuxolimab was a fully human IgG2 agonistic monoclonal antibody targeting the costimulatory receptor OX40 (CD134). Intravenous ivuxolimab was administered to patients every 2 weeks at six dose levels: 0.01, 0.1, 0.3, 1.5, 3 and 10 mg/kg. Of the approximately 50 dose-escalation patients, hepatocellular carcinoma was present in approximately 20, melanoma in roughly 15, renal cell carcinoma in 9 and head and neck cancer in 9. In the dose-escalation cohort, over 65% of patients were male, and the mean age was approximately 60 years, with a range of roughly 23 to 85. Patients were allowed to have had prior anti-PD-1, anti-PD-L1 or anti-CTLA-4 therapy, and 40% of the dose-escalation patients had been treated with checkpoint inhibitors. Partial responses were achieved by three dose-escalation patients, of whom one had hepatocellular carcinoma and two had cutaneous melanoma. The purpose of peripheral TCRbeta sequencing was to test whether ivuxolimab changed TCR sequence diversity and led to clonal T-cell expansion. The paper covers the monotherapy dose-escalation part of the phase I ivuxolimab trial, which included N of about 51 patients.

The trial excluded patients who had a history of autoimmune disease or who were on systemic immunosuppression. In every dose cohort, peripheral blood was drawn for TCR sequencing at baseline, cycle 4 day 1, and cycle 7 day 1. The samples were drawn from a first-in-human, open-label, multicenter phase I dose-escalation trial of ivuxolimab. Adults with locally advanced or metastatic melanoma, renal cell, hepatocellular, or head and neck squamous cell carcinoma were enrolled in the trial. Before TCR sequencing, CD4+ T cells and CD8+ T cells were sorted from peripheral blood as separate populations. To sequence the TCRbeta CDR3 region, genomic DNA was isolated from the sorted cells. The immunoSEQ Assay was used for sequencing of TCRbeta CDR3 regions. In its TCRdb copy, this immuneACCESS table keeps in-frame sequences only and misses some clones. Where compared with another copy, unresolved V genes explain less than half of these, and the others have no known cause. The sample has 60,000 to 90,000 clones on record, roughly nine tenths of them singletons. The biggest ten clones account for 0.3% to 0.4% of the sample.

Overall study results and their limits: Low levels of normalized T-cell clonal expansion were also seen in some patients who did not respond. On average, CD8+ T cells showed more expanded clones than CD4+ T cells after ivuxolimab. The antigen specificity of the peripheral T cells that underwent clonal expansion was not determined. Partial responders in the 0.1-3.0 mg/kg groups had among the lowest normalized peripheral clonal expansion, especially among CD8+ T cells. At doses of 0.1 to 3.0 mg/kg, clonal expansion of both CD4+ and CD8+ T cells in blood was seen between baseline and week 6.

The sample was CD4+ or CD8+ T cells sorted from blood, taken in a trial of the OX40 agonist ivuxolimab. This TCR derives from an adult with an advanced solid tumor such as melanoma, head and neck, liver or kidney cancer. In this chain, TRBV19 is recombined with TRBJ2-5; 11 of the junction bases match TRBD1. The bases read TGTGCCAGTAGTATAAGGACAGGGGGCGAAGAGACCCAGTACTTC. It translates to CASSIRTGGEETQYF. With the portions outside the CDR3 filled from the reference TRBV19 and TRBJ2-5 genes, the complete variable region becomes DGGITQSPKYLFRKEGQNVTLSCEQNLNHDAMYWYRQDPGQGLRLIYYSQIVNDFQKGDIAEGYSVSREKKESFPLTVTSAQKNPTAFYLCASSIRTGGEETQYFGPGTRLLVL.